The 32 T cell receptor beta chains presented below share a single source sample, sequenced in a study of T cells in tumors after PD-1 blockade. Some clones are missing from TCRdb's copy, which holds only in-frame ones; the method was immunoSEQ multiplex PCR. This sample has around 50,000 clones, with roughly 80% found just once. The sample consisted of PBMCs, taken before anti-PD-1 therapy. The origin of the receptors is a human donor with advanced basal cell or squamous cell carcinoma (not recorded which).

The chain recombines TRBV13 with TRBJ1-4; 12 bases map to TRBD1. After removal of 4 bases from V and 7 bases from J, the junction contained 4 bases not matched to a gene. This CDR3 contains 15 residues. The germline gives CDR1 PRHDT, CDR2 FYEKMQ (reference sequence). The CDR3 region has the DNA TGTGCCAGCAGCTCCGGGACAGGGGGCGTTGAAAAACTGTTTTTT. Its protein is CASSSGTGGVEKLFF.

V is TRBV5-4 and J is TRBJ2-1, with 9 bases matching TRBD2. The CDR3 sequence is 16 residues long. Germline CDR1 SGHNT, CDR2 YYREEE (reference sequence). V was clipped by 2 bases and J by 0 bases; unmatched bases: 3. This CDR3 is CASSFISGSSYNEQFF. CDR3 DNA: TGTGCCAGCAGCTTTATTAGCGGGAGCTCCTACAATGAGCAGTTCTTC.

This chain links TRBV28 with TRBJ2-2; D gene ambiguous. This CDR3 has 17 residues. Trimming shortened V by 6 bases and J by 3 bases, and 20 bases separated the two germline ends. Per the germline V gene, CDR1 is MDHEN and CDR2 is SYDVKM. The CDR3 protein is CASRPSSDQTHTGELFF. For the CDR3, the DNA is TGTGCCAGCAGACCTTCCTCCGACCAGACCCACACCGGGGAGCTGTTTTTT.

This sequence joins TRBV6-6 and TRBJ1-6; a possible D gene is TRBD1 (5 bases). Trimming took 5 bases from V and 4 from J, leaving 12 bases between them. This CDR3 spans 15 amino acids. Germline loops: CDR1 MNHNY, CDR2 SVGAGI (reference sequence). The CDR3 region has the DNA TGTGCCAGCAGTCCCGACAGACCTTATAATTCACCCCTCCACTTT. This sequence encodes CASSPDRPYNSPLHF.

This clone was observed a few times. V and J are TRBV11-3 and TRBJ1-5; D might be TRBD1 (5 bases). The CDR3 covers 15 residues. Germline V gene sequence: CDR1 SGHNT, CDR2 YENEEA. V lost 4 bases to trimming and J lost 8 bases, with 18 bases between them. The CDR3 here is CASSSGGGIGEPQHF. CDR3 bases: TGTGCCAGCAGCTCCGGGGGGGGAATCGGAGAGCCCCAGCATTTT.

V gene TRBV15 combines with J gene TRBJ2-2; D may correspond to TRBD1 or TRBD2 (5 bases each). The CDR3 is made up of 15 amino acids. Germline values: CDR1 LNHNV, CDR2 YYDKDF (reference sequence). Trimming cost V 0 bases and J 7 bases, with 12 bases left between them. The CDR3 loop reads CATSRDLKGSGELFF. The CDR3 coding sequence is TGTGCCACCAGCAGAGATCTGAAGGGGAGCGGGGAGCTGTTTTTT.

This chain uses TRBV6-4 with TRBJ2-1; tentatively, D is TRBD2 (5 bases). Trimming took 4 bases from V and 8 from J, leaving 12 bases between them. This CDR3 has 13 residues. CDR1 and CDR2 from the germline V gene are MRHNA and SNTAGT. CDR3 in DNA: TGTGCCAGCAGTGTGTTTGAGGAGGATGAGCAGTTCTTC. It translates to CASSVFEEDEQFF.

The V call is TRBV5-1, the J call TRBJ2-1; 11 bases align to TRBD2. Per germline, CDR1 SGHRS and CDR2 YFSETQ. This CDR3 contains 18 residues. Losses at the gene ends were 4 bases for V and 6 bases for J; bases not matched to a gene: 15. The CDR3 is CASSQSPGLADRINEQFF. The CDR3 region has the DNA TGCGCCAGCAGCCAAAGTCCGGGACTAGCGGACCGGATCAATGAGCAGTTCTTC.

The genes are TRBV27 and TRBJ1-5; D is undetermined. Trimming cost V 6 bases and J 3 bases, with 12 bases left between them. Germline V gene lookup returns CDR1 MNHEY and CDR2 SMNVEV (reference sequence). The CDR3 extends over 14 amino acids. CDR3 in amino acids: CASRNTGDNQPQHF. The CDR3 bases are TGTGCCAGCAGAAACACCGGGGACAATCAGCCCCAGCATTTT.

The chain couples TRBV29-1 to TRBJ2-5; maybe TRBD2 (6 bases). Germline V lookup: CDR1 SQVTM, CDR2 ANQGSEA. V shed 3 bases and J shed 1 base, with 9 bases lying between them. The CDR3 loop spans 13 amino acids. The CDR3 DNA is TGCAGCGTTGACGCGGGGATCCAAGAGACCCAGTACTTC. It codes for CSVDAGIQETQYF.

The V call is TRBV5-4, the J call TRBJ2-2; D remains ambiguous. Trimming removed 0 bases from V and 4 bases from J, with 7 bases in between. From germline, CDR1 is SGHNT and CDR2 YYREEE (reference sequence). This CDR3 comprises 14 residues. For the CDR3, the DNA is TGTGCCAGCAGCTTGGCCTTAGTCACCGGGGAGCTGTTTTTT. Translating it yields CASSLALVTGELFF.

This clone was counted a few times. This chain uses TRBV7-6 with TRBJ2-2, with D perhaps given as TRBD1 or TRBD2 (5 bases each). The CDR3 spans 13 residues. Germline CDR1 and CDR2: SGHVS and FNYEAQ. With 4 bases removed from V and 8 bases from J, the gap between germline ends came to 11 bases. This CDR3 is CASSSRGVGELFF. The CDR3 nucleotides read TGTGCCAGCAGCTCCAGAGGGGTAGGGGAGCTGTTTTTT.

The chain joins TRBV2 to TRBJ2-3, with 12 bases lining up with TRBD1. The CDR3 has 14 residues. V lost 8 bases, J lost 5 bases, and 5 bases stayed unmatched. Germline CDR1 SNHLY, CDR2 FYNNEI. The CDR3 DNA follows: TGTGCCAGCCGGTGGGACAGGGGGCAAGATACGCAGTATTTT. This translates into CASRWDRGQDTQYF.

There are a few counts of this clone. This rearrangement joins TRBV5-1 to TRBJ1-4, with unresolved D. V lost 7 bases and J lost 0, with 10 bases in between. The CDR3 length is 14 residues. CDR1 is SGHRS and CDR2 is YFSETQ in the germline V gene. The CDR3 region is CASSEVATNEKLFF. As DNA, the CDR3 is TGCGCCAGCTCTGAGGTTGCAACTAATGAAAAACTGTTTTTT.

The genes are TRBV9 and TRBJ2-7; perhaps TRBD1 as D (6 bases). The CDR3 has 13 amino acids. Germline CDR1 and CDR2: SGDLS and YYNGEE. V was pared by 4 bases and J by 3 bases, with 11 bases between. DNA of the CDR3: TGTGCCAGCAGCCCCGGGACAAACTACGAGCAGTACTTC. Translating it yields CASSPGTNYEQYF.

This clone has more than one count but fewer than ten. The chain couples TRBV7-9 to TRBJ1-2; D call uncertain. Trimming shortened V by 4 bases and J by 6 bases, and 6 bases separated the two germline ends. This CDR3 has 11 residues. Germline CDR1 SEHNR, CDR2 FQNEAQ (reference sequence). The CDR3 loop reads CASSSSNGYTF. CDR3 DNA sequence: TGTGCCAGCAGCTCCAGTAATGGCTACACCTTC.

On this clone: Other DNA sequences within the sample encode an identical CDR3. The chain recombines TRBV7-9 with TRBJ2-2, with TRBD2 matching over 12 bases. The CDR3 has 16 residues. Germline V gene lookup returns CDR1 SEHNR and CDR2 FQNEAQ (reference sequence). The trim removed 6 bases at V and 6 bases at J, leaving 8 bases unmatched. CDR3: CASSFQTSGRPGELFF. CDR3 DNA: TGTGCCAGCAGTTTCCAGACTAGCGGGAGACCCGGGGAGCTGTTTTTT.

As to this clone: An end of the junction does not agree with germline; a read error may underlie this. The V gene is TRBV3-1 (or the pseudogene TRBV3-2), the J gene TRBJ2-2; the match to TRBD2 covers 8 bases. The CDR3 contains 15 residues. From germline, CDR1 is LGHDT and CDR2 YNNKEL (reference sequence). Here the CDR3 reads CASSLRGGLGGELFF. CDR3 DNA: TGCGCCAGCAGCTTACGGGGGGGCCTAGGCGGGGAGCTGTTTTTT.

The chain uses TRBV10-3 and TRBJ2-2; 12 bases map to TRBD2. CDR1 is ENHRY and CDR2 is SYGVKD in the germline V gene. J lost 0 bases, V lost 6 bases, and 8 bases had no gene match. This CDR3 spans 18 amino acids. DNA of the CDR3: TGTGCCATCAGACTTACCGGGACTAGCGGGCCGAACACCGGGGAGCTGTTTTTT. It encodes CAIRLTGTSGPNTGELFF.

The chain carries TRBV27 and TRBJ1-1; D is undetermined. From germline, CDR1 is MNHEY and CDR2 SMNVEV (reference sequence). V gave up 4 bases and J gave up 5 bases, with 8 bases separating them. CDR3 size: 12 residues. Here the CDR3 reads CASSSVRTEAFF. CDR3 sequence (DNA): TGTGCCAGCAGTTCGGTGAGGACTGAAGCTTTCTTT.

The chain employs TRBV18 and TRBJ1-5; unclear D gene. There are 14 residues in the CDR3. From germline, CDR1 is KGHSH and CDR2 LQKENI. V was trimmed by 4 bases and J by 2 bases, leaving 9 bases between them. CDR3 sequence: CASSLYQGNQPQHF. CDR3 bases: TGTGCCAGCTCACTATACCAGGGCAATCAGCCCCAGCATTTT.

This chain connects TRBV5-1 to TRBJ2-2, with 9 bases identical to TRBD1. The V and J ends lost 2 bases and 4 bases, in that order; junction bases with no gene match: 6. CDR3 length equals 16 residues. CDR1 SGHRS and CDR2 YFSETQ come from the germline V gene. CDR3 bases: TGCGCCAGCAGCTTCCGGGACAGGGTTCCCACCGGGGAGCTGTTTTTT. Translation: CASSFRDRVPTGELFF.

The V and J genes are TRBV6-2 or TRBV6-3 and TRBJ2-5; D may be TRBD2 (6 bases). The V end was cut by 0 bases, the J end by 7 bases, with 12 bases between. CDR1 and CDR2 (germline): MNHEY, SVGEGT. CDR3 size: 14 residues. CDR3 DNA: TGTGCCAGCAGTTACTCGAGAGTGGGAGGGACCCAGTACTTC. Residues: CASSYSRVGGTQYF.

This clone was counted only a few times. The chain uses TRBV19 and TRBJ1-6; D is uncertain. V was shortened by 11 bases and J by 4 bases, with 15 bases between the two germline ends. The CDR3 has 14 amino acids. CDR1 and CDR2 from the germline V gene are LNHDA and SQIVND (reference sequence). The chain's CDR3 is CASSGRGYNSPLHF. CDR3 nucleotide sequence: TGTGCCTCCTCGGGGAGAGGATATAATTCACCCCTCCACTTT.

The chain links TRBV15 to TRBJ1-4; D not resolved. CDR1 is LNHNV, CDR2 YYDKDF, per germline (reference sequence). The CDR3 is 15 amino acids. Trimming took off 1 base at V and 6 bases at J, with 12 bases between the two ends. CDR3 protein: CATSRVTAQDEKLFF. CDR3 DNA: TGTGCCACCAGCAGAGTCACAGCCCAAGATGAAAAACTGTTTTTT.

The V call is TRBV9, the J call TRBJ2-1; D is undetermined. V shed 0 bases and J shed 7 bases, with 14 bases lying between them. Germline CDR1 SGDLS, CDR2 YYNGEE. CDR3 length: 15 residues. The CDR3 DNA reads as TGTGCCAGCAGCGTAGATTCAGGAGTAGGGAATGAGCAGTTCTTC. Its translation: CASSVDSGVGNEQFF.

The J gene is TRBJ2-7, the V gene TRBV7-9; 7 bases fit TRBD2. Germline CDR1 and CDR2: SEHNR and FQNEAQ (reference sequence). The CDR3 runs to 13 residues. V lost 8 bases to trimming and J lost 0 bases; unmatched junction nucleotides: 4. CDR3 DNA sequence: TGTGCCAGCGATAAGCGGGACTCCTACGAGCAGTACTTC. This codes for CASDKRDSYEQYF.

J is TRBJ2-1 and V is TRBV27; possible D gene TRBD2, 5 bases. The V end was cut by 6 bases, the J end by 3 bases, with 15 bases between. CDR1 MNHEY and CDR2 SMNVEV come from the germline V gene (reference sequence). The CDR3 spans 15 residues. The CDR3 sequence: CASSPTPEGYNEQFF. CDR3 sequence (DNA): TGTGCCAGCAGCCCGACCCCAGAGGGCTACAATGAGCAGTTCTTC.

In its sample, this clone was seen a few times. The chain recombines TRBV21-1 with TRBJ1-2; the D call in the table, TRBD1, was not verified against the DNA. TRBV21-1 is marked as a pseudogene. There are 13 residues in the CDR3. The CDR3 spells CASSKIGQGANTF. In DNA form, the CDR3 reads TGTGCCAGCAGCAAAATCGGACAGGGAGCAAACACCTTC.

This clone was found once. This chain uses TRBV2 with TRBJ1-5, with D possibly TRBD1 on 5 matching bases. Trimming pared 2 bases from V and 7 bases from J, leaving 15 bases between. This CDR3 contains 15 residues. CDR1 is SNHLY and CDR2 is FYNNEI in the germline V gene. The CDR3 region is CASSEWGGAEQPQHF. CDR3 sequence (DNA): TGTGCCAGCAGTGAATGGGGAGGGGCAGAGCAGCCCCAGCATTTT.

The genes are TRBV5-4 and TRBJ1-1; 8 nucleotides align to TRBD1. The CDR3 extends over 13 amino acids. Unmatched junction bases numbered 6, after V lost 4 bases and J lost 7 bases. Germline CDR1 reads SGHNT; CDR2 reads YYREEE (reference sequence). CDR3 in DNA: TGTGCCAGCAGCCAACGACAGGGGCTTGAAGCTTTCTTT. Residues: CASSQRQGLEAFF. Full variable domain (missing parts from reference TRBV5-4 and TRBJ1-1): ETGVTQSPTHLIKTRGQQVTLRCSSQSGHNTVSWYQQALGQGPQFIFQYYREEENGRGNFPPRFSGLQFPNYSSELNVNALELDDSALYLCASSQRQGLEAFFGQGTRLTVV.

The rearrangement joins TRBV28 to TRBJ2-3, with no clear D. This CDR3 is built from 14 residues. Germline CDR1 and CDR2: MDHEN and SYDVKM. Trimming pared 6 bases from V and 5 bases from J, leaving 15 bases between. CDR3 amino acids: CASSLTQGLDTQYF. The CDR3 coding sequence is TGTGCCAGCAGCTTAACCCAAGGGCTAGATACGCAGTATTTT.